The 31 T cell receptor beta chains given below trace back to one sample, sequenced in a study of PD-1 blockade in classical Hodgkin lymphoma. As to time point: cycle 4 day 1 (C4D1), after less than 7 weeks of nivolumab. Each of the patients experienced relapse following autologous stem cell transplantation, and their brentuximab vedotin exposure differed. The table came from immunoSEQ multiplex PCR; TCRdb's copy has only in-frame clones and leaves some out. The repertoire holds about 93,000 clones, just under 80% seen once, with 9.4% in the top ten. Sequences were derived from peripheral blood mononuclear cells (PBMCs), sampled before the fourth cycle of nivolumab. Source of these receptors: a human donor with classical Hodgkin lymphoma.

In nucleotides, the CDR3 is TGTGCCAGCAGCCCAGGGAATTCACCCCTCCACTTT. Amino acids: CASSPGNSPLHF. The rearrangement links TRBV10-3 to TRBJ1-6; maybe TRBD1 (5 bases). The length of the CDR3 is 12 residues. The V end lost 10 bases, the J end lost 7 bases, and 11 bases lay between the germline ends. Germline CDR1 reads ENHRY; CDR2 reads SYGVKD.

This clone was counted once. CDR3: CASSLSSPYNSPLHF. Here the CDR3 DNA reads TGCGCCAGCAGCTTGTCCTCACCCTATAATTCACCCCTCCACTTT. V gene TRBV5-1 combines with J gene TRBJ1-6; no definite D call. This CDR3 is built from 15 residues. The germline V and J ends were trimmed by 1 base and 2 bases, with 7 bases remaining between them. Germline CDR1 SGHRS, CDR2 YFSETQ.

This clone showed up just a few times. The V gene is TRBV28, the J gene TRBJ1-5, with D hard to call. The CDR3 contains 12 residues. CDR1 MDHEN and CDR2 SYDVKM come from the germline V gene. V was pared by 2 bases and J by 7 bases, with 6 bases between. CDR3 nucleotide sequence: TGTGCCAGCAGTTTACCGGCCCAGCCCCAGCATTTT. It codes for CASSLPAQPQHF.

The rearrangement joins TRBV6-5 to TRBJ1-5, with TRBD1 as a possible D gene (5 bases). The germline V and J ends were trimmed by 6 bases and 2 bases, with 14 bases remaining between them. This CDR3 region has 15 residues. CDR1 and CDR2 from the germline V gene are MNHEY and SVGAGI. The CDR3 nucleotides read TGTGCCAGCAGACCCCTTTTCAGGGGCAATCAGCCCCAGCATTTT. Translation gives CASRPLFRGNQPQHF.

V usage is TRBV18 and J usage is TRBJ1-1, with a possible D match to TRBD1 (5 bases). Trimming pared 3 bases from V and 3 bases from J, leaving 8 bases between. The CDR3 runs 13 residues. The germline CDR1 and CDR2 sequences are KGHSH and LQKENI. The CDR3 loop is CASSPEGDTEAFF. For the CDR3, the DNA is TGTGCCAGCTCACCGGAAGGGGACACTGAAGCTTTCTTT.

The chain combines TRBV2 with TRBJ2-5, with TRBD2 matching 8 bases. V shed 6 bases, J shed 7 bases, and the junction held 7 bases outside the gene matches. The CDR3 consists of 13 residues. Germline V lookup: CDR1 SNHLY, CDR2 FYNNEI. CDR3 residues: CASSAGTSGTQYF. CDR3 coding DNA: TGTGCCAGCAGCGCCGGGACTAGTGGGACCCAGTACTTC.

The J gene is TRBJ2-7, the V gene TRBV29-1; 9 nucleotides match TRBD1. V shed 7 bases, J shed 6 bases, and the junction held 10 bases outside the gene matches. Germline V lookup: CDR1 SQVTM, CDR2 ANQGSEA. The CDR3 runs 13 residues. The CDR3 loop is CSASGTGFGEQYF. The CDR3 nucleotides are TGCAGCGCTTCCGGGACAGGGTTCGGCGAGCAGTACTTC.

A single count supports this clone. V usage is TRBV7-6 and J usage is TRBJ1-2; 7 nucleotides match TRBD1. The CDR3 is 13 residues long. Germline V gene data show CDR1 as SGHVS and CDR2 as FNYEAQ. The V and J ends lost 5 bases and 7 bases, in that order; junction bases with no gene match: 7. CDR3 region: CASSPAQGSGYTF. CDR3 nucleotides: TGTGCCAGCAGCCCAGCACAGGGGTCTGGCTACACCTTC.

This clone has only one observation. The CDR3 spells CASSVNRDRVYGYTF. In DNA form, the CDR3 reads TGTGCCAGCAGCGTAAACCGGGACAGGGTCTATGGCTACACCTTC. The gene calls are TRBV9 and TRBJ1-2; 9 positions agree with TRBD1. The V segment lost 1 base and the J segment 4 bases; nucleotides outside the gene matches: 5. There are 15 residues in the CDR3. CDR1 SGDLS and CDR2 YYNGEE come from the germline V gene.

The V and J genes are TRBV5-6 and TRBJ2-7; D is undetermined. Trimming pared 4 bases from V and 9 bases from J, leaving 8 bases between. Germline CDR1 and CDR2: SGHDT and YYEEEE. This CDR3 comprises 10 residues. This chain's CDR3 is CASSDLGQYF. CDR3 bases: TGTGCCAGCAGCGATTTGGGGCAGTACTTC.

The CDR3 coding sequence is TGTGCCAGCAGTTCGGGCGGGAGGGCCTTTGAGCAGTTCTTC. It specifies CASSSGGRAFEQFF. The rearrangement joins TRBV6-5 to TRBJ2-1; 9 positions match TRBD2. This CDR3 contains 14 residues. In germline, CDR1 is MNHEY, CDR2 SVGAGI. The trim removed 4 bases at V and 9 bases at J, leaving 7 bases unmatched.

This chain joins TRBV4-3 and TRBJ2-2; D might be TRBD2 (5 bases). CDR3 length equals 19 residues. From germline, CDR1 is LGHNA and CDR2 YSLEER. Trimming shortened V by 1 base and J by 5 bases, and 23 bases separated the two germline ends. CDR3 protein: CASSQGWGARDDRTGELFF. The CDR3 region has the DNA TGCGCCAGCAGCCAAGGGTGGGGAGCTAGGGATGATAGGACCGGGGAGCTGTTTTTT.

This chain uses TRBV28 with TRBJ1-5; the D gene is possibly TRBD1 (6 bases). Trimming shortened V by 6 bases and J by 1 base, and 13 bases separated the two germline ends. The CDR3 runs 15 residues. The germline V gene encodes CDR1 MDHEN and CDR2 SYDVKM. CDR3 region: CASREGGPSNQPQHF. The CDR3 nucleotides are TGTGCCAGCAGGGAGGGGGGCCCCAGCAATCAGCCCCAGCATTTT. Together with reference TRBV28 and TRBJ1-5, the CDR3 gives the full variable domain: DVKVTQSSRYLVKRTGEKVFLECVQDMDHENMFWYRQDPGLGLRLIYFSYDVKMKEKGDIPEGYSVSREKKERFSLILESASTNQTSMYLCASREGGPSNQPQHFGDGTRLSIL.

J is TRBJ1-6 and V is TRBV27; no clear D gene. In germline, CDR1 is MNHEY, CDR2 SMNVEV (reference sequence). Deletions cut 2 bases from V and 0 bases from J, with 11 bases between. This CDR3 contains 17 residues. CDR3 region: CASSLGVRSSYNSPLHF. As DNA, the CDR3 is TGTGCCAGCAGTTTAGGTGTCAGGAGCTCCTATAATTCACCCCTCCACTTT.

The chain joins TRBV6-5 to TRBJ2-3; D gene uncertain. Trimming left V 8 bases short and J 2 bases short, with 8 bases between. Germline loops: CDR1 MNHEY, CDR2 SVGAGI. This CDR3 spans 12 amino acids. The CDR3 loop reads CASGFTTDTQYF. Here the CDR3 DNA reads TGTGCCAGCGGTTTTACCACAGATACGCAGTATTTT.

This clone was picked up a small number of times. The V call is TRBV19, the J call TRBJ1-1; D is ambiguous. The V gene lost 6 bases and the J gene lost 0 bases, with 8 bases spanning the gap. The CDR3 sequence is 13 residues long. Germline CDR1 LNHDA, CDR2 SQIVND (reference sequence). CDR3 amino acids: CASRRYLNTEAFF. The CDR3 coding sequence is TGTGCCAGTAGGAGGTACCTGAACACTGAAGCTTTCTTT.

This chain connects TRBV4-2 to TRBJ2-7, with D tentatively TRBD1 (7 bases). In germline, CDR1 is LGHNA, CDR2 YNFKEQ. The CDR3 runs to 15 residues. Between the trimmed V and J ends, which lost 2 bases and 5 bases, there was a span of 16 bases. This CDR3 is CASSQRGQASDEQYF. In DNA form, the CDR3 reads TGTGCCAGCAGCCAACGAGGACAGGCTAGCGACGAGCAGTACTTC.

The genes are TRBV9 and TRBJ2-3; D may match TRBD1 or TRBD2 (5 bases each). V was trimmed by 0 bases and J by 2 bases, leaving 10 bases between them. This CDR3 contains 15 residues. CDR1 and CDR2 (germline): SGDLS, YYNGEE. The CDR3 DNA sequence: TGTGCCAGCAGCGTAGATATGGGACCCACAGATACGCAGTATTTT. The encoded protein is CASSVDMGPTDTQYF.

The chain uses TRBV5-1 and TRBJ2-7; D possibly corresponds to TRBD2 (5 bases). Trimming took 0 bases from V and 0 from J, leaving 13 bases between them. The CDR3 is 16 amino acids. CDR1 is SGHRS and CDR2 is YFSETQ in the germline V gene. In DNA form, the CDR3 reads TGCGCCAGCAGCTTGGCCGGAGGCCAGAGCTCCTACGAGCAGTACTTC. Translating it yields CASSLAGGQSSYEQYF.

The CDR3 is CSASGTSGAEYQETQYF. CDR3 sequence (DNA): TGCAGCGCGTCCGGGACTAGCGGGGCGGAGTACCAAGAGACCCAGTACTTC. The chain has TRBV29-1 and TRBJ2-5; 13 nucleotides match TRBD2. The J segment lost 0 bases and the V segment lost 7 bases, leaving 11 bases of the junction unmatched. The CDR3 sequence is 17 residues long. Germline CDR1 is SQVTM and CDR2 is ANQGSEA.

The chain couples TRBV15 to TRBJ1-5; D gene uncertain. Germline-derived CDR1 and CDR2 are LNHNV and YYDKDF (reference sequence). This CDR3 is built from 12 residues. V was shortened by 1 base and J by 7 bases, with 5 bases between the two germline ends. CDR3 residues: CATSRGGQPQHF. CDR3 nucleotides: TGTGCCACCAGCAGAGGTGGGCAGCCCCAGCATTTT.

The J gene is TRBJ1-1, the V gene TRBV2, with TRBD1 as a possible D gene (6 bases). Germline loops: CDR1 SNHLY, CDR2 FYNNEI. CDR3 length: 14 amino acids. Trimming took 4 bases from V and 3 from J, leaving 12 bases between them. CDR3 in DNA: TGTGCCAGCAGTGTACAGGGACGATACACTGAAGCTTTCTTT. It codes for CASSVQGRYTEAFF.

This chain links TRBV7-9 with TRBJ2-7; 8 bases map to TRBD2. Per the germline V gene, CDR1 is SEHNR and CDR2 is FQNEAQ (reference sequence). V lost 5 bases, J lost 2 bases, and 8 bases stayed unmatched. The CDR3 extends over 15 amino acids. The CDR3 coding sequence is TGTGCCAGCAGCCTAAGGCGGGGGGCCACCTACGAGCAGTACTTC. Amino acids: CASSLRRGATYEQYF.

This clone was observed a single time. The chain couples TRBV6-5 to TRBJ2-7; 12 bases align to TRBD2. CDR3 length: 14 residues. The V gene end was trimmed by 4 bases and the J gene end by 4 bases; junction bases not matched to a gene: 2. CDR1 is MNHEY, CDR2 SVGAGI, per germline. This CDR3 reads CASSSGTSGYEQYF. The CDR3 coding sequence is TGTGCCAGCAGTTCCGGGACTAGCGGGTACGAGCAGTACTTC.

This clone was counted a single time. The rearrangement joins TRBV6-4 to TRBJ2-1, with D perhaps TRBD2 (5 bases). This CDR3 is 16 amino acids long. V shed 5 bases and J shed 0 bases, with 14 bases lying between them. Germline V CDR1 and CDR2: MRHNA, SNTAGT. CDR3 region: CASSSGRGSSYNEQFF. CDR3 coding DNA: TGTGCCAGCAGTTCCGGACGGGGAAGCTCCTACAATGAGCAGTTCTTC.

The chain recombines TRBV10-3 with TRBJ1-2, with 8 bases identical to TRBD1. V trimming: 1 base; J trimming: 8 bases; junction bases outside the gene matches: 15. There are 17 residues in the CDR3. CDR1 is ENHRY, CDR2 SYGVKD, per germline. The CDR3 bases are TGTGCCATCAGTGAGTGGTTAACTCGGACAGGGCGAGGGGGCTACACCTTC. It yields the protein CAISEWLTRTGRGGYTF.

The V call is TRBV28, the J call TRBJ2-5; D gene unclear. V gave up 4 bases and J gave up 2 bases, with 8 bases separating them. CDR1 and CDR2 (germline): MDHEN, SYDVKM. This CDR3 has 13 residues. In DNA, the CDR3 is TGTGCCAGCAGTTCCCCCCTACAAGAGACCCAGTACTTC. Encoded protein: CASSSPLQETQYF.

This chain connects TRBV30 to TRBJ2-1; tentatively, D is TRBD2 (5 bases). CDR3 length: 11 residues. Germline V CDR1 and CDR2: GTSNPN, SVGIG (reference sequence). V lost 2 bases and J lost 8, with 7 bases in between. CDR3: CAWSPGYEQFF. CDR3 sequence (DNA): TGTGCCTGGAGTCCGGGATATGAGCAGTTCTTC.

This chain connects TRBV10-3 to TRBJ2-7; 10 nucleotides match TRBD1. V was clipped by 11 bases and J by 3 bases; unmatched bases: 10. There are 14 residues in the CDR3. Looked up from germline, CDR1 is ENHRY and CDR2 is SYGVKD. The CDR3 region has the DNA TGTGCCTCCACAGGGACAGGGGAGATCTACGAGCAGTACTTC. Its protein is CASTGTGEIYEQYF.

The chain joins TRBV2 to TRBJ1-2; unclear D gene. CDR3 length: 16 amino acids. V gave up 1 base and J gave up 0 bases, with 12 bases separating them. CDR1 is SNHLY, CDR2 FYNNEI, per germline. The CDR3 loop is CASSEGDGSANYGYTF. CDR3 in DNA: TGTGCCAGCAGTGAAGGTGACGGATCAGCTAACTATGGCTACACCTTC.

The V gene is TRBV12-5, the J gene TRBJ2-3, with D maybe TRBD1 (6 bases). V was shortened by 6 bases and J by 2 bases, with 9 bases between the two germline ends. There are 13 residues in the CDR3. Looked up from germline, CDR1 is LGHNT and CDR2 is FRNRAP. The CDR3 loop reads CASGTGNTDTQYF. CDR3 DNA sequence: TGTGCTAGTGGAACAGGGAACACAGATACGCAGTATTTT.